The entry that follows covers one T cell receptor beta chain sequence. Looked up from germline, CDR1 is MNHEY and CDR2 is SVGEGT. V lost 2 bases and J lost 5; bases outside the gene matches: 0. The length of the CDR3 is 13 residues. This record comes from a study of T cells in Graves' hyperthyroidism and ophthalmopathy. Amplified TCR beta CDR3 regions derived from RNA transcripts. The HTBI set primed first-round TCR CDR3 RT-PCR. TCRdb re-derived calls from the multiplex PCR reads in MiXCR, one entry per CDR3 protein. The table has about 640,000 distinct CDR3 sequences, under 25% seen once; the top ten hold around a third.

The gene calls are TRBV6-2 or TRBV6-3 and TRBJ2-3, with 8 positions matching TRBD2. The sequence was obtained from a young man with Graves' ophthalmopathy. The sample consisted of blood. DNA of the CDR3: TGTGCCAGCAGTTACGCGGGGGGAGATACGCAGTATTTT. Its translation: CASSYAGGDTQYF.